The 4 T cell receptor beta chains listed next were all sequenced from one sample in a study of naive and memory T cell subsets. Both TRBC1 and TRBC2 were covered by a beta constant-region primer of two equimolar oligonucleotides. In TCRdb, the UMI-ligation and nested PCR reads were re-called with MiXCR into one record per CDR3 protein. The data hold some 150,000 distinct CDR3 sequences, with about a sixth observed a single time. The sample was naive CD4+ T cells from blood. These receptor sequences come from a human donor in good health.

The CDR3 region is CSDRVIGANVLTF. CDR3 coding DNA: TGCAGCGACAGGGTAATTGGGGCCAACGTCCTGACTTTC. The V and J genes are TRBV29-1 and TRBJ2-6; the D gene is possibly TRBD1 (6 bases). The CDR3 is 13 residues long. V lost 7 bases and J lost 3, with 10 bases in between. Germline values: CDR1 SQVTM, CDR2 ANQGSEA. Together with reference TRBV29-1 and TRBJ2-6, the CDR3 gives the full variable domain: SAVISQKPSRDICQRGTSLTIQCQVDSQVTMMFWYRQQPGQSLTLIATANQGSEATYESGFVIDKFPISRPNLTFSTLTVSNMSPEDSSIYLCSDRVIGANVLTFGAGSRLTVL.

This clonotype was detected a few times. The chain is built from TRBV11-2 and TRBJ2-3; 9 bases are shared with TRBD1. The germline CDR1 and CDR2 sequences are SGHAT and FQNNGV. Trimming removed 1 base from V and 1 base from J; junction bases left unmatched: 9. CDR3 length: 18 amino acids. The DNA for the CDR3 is TGTGCCAGCAGCTTAGGGGACAGGGTATGGTCGGGCACAGATACGCAGTATTTT. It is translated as CASSLGDRVWSGTDTQYF.

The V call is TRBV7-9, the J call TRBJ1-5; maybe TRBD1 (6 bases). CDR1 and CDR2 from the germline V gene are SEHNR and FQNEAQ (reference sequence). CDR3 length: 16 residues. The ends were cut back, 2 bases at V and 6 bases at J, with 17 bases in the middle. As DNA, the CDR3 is TGTGCCAGCAGCTTAAACTCGGGGGGGCGAATTCAGCCCCAGCATTTT. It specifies CASSLNSGGRIQPQHF.

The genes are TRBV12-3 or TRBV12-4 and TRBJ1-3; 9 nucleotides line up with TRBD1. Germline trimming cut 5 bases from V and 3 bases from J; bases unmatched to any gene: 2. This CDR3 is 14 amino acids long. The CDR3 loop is CASSRTGDGNTIYF. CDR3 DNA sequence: TGTGCCAGCAGTCGGACAGGGGATGGAAACACCATATATTTT.